This T cell receptor beta chain was captured by sequencing in a study of cytomegalovirus exposure and HLA in healthy donors. Germline CDR1 is SQVTM and CDR2 is ANQGSEA. CDR3 size: 12 residues. The junction had 13 bases not matched to a gene; V was cut back by 7 bases and J by 18 bases. General study results and limits: Accurate HLA-A and HLA-B prediction from TCR beta sequences was reported for most subjects. It was approximately 160 TCR beta chains that were listed as cytomegalovirus-associated.

With regard to this clone: Its specificity is not known.

Primers for the PCR totalled 60 Vbeta and 13 Jbeta. Sequencing used immunoSEQ multiplex PCR; TCRdb keeps in-frame clones, though not all of them. This table holds under 200,000 clones, approximately 71% found once. V and J are TRBV29-1 and TRBJ1-6; 9 positions agree with TRBD1. The material sequenced was PBMCs. The TCR comes from a girl between 5 and 17 years old in good health and CMV-seronegative. CDR3 in DNA: TGCAGCGCAGAACGGGACAGGGCCCTTCCCCACTTT. Translated, it gives CSAERDRALPHF.